This passage covers 23 T cell receptor beta chains from one sample sequenced in a study of shared clonotypes between healthy human individuals. Profiled with immunoSEQ multiplex PCR; TCRdb holds only in-frame clones, not every one. In the table there are fewer than 2.5 million clones, 90% to 95% of which are singletons. Material: naive CD4+ T cells from PBMCs. Subset indicated: CD45RA+ positively selected. The receptor set was obtained from a young man in good health. Some clones in this sample may be carry-over from other donors' samples.

The chain couples TRBV5-5 to TRBJ2-5, with D possibly matching TRBD2 (5 bases). Trimming pared 4 bases from V and 7 bases from J, leaving 14 bases between. Per germline, CDR1 SGHKS and CDR2 YYEKEE (reference sequence). The CDR3 spans 13 residues. CDR3 loop: CASSPGDRGTQYF. The CDR3 DNA sequence: TGTGCCAGCAGCCCTGGAGACCGGGGGACCCAGTACTTC.

The V and J genes are TRBV29-1 and TRBJ2-1, with 11 bases aligning to TRBD2. The CDR3 extends over 17 amino acids. The V segment lost 1 base and the J segment 0 bases; nucleotides outside the gene matches: 5. The germline gives CDR1 SQVTM, CDR2 ANQGSEA. Here the CDR3 reads CSVEGLAGGGSYNEQFF. The CDR3 DNA is TGCAGCGTTGAAGGGCTAGCGGGAGGTGGCTCCTACAATGAGCAGTTCTTC.

The gene calls are TRBV13 and TRBJ1-1; a possible D gene is TRBD1 (5 bases). The CDR3 consists of 17 residues. V shed 5 bases and J shed 1 base, with 20 bases lying between them. Germline V lookup: CDR1 PRHDT, CDR2 FYEKMQ (reference sequence). CDR3 amino acids: CASSHGTPEVPNTEAFF. In nucleotides, the CDR3 is TGTGCCAGCAGCCACGGGACTCCGGAGGTTCCGAACACTGAAGCTTTCTTT.

This chain uses TRBV5-1 with TRBJ2-7, with a tentative D call TRBD1 (5 bases). V shed 1 base and J shed 6 bases, with 11 bases lying between them. The CDR3 sequence is 13 residues long. Germline-derived CDR1 and CDR2 are SGHRS and YFSETQ. In DNA form, the CDR3 reads TGCGCCAGCAGCTTGCCAGGGTCCGGCGAGCAGTACTTC. Amino acids: CASSLPGSGEQYF.

The chain uses TRBV9 and TRBJ1-1; TRBD1 might be the D (5 bases). Trimming cost V 5 bases and J 0 bases, with 11 bases left between them. The CDR3 runs 14 residues. Germline loops: CDR1 SGDLS, CDR2 YYNGEE. The CDR3 here is CASSPRQMNTEAFF. DNA for the CDR3: TGTGCCAGCAGTCCGAGACAGATGAACACTGAAGCTTTCTTT.

V usage is TRBV5-5 and J usage is TRBJ2-7; 7 bases agree with TRBD1. The CDR3 has 15 residues. Germline V gives CDR1 SGHKS, CDR2 YYEKEE (reference sequence). V shed 3 bases, J shed 7 bases, and the junction held 13 bases outside the gene matches. In DNA, the CDR3 is TGTGCCAGCAGCTCCCGGACAGGAGACATTATGGAGCAGTACTTC. Protein sequence: CASSSRTGDIMEQYF. The variable domain in full, completed from reference TRBV5-5 and TRBJ2-7, reads DAGVTQSPTHLIKTRGQQVTLRCSPISGHKSVSWYQQVLGQGPQFIFQYYEKEERGRGNFPDRFSARQFPNYSSELNVNALLLGDSALYLCASSSRTGDIMEQYFGPGTRLTVT.

This rearrangement joins TRBV21-1 to TRBJ1-1. TRBV21-1 is a pseudogene locus. The CDR3 contains 15 residues. CDR3 DNA sequence: TGTGCCAGCAGCGCAGGGACGTATGGGAACACTGAAGCTTTCTTT. Protein sequence: CASSAGTYGNTEAFF.

Note on this clone: Additional DNA sequences in this sample encode the identical CDR3. The chain combines TRBV30 with TRBJ1-5; D unresolved. This CDR3 comprises 13 residues. V lost 0 bases and J lost 7, with 10 bases in between. CDR1 and CDR2 from the germline V gene are GTSNPN and SVGIG (reference sequence). For the CDR3, the DNA is TGTGCCTGGAGTGTACTGGGCGGGCAGCCCCAGCATTTT. Its protein is CAWSVLGGQPQHF.

V is TRBV11-2 and J is TRBJ2-7, with TRBD2 identical over 7 bases. The CDR3 is made up of 18 amino acids. J gave up 0 bases and V 5 bases, and 16 bases lay outside the gene matches. Germline V gene lookup returns CDR1 SGHAT and CDR2 FQNNGV. The CDR3 loop is CASSRPPWASGSSYEQYF. The CDR3 DNA reads as TGTGCCAGCAGCCGTCCCCCTTGGGCTAGCGGAAGCTCCTACGAGCAGTACTTC.

The rearrangement uses TRBV9 and TRBJ2-1; 12 bases line up with TRBD2. Looked up from germline, CDR1 is SGDLS and CDR2 is YYNGEE. The V gene end was trimmed by 1 base and the J gene end by 7 bases; junction bases not matched to a gene: 3. This CDR3 is built from 15 residues. The CDR3 DNA reads TGTGCCAGCAGCGTACTAGCGGGAGGGGGGAATGAGCAGTTCTTC. Residues: CASSVLAGGGNEQFF.

The rearrangement uses TRBV9 and TRBJ1-3; 12 bases align to TRBD1. CDR1 and CDR2 from the germline V gene are SGDLS and YYNGEE. V lost 4 bases, J lost 0 bases, and 11 bases stayed unmatched. CDR3 length: 19 amino acids. In DNA form, the CDR3 reads TGTGCCAGCAGCCTAACCGGGACAGGGGGCATCAGCTCTGGAAACACCATATATTTT. The encoded protein is CASSLTGTGGISSGNTIYF.

The chain employs TRBV11-1 and TRBJ2-3, with 7 bases identical to TRBD2. This CDR3 region has 16 residues. CDR1 SGHAT and CDR2 FQDESV come from the germline V gene (reference sequence). V lost 5 bases to trimming and J lost 2 bases; unmatched junction nucleotides: 10. CDR3 DNA sequence: TGTGCCAGCAGCAGACCGGGACTACCATCCACAGATACGCAGTATTTT. It specifies CASSRPGLPSTDTQYF.

The V and J genes are TRBV12-5 and TRBJ2-2, with TRBD2 matching 8 bases. The germline V gene encodes CDR1 LGHNT and CDR2 FRNRAP. The CDR3 totals 16 residues. After removal of 2 bases from V and 6 bases from J, the junction contained 8 bases not matched to a gene. DNA of the CDR3: TGTGCTAGTGGTTTGTCGAGCGGGAGTTTAGCCGGGGAGCTGTTTTTT. It translates to CASGLSSGSLAGELFF.

The V and J genes are TRBV28 and TRBJ1-2, with D uncertain. The V end lost 5 bases, the J end lost 8 bases, and 12 bases lay between the germline ends. This CDR3 comprises 12 residues. Germline V gene lookup returns CDR1 MDHEN and CDR2 SYDVKM. The CDR3: CASSPQPEGYTF. The CDR3 DNA reads as TGTGCCAGCAGTCCCCAACCGGAGGGCTACACCTTC.

The V gene is TRBV5-4, the J gene TRBJ2-5, with TRBD1 identical over 8 bases. The germline V gene has CDR1 SGHNT and CDR2 YYREEE (reference sequence). The ends lost 2 bases at V and 2 bases at J; junction bases unmatched: 2. The CDR3 length is 14 residues. The CDR3: CASSFTGGQETQYF. For the CDR3, the DNA is TGTGCCAGCAGCTTTACAGGGGGACAAGAGACCCAGTACTTC.

This chain uses TRBV10-3 with TRBJ2-3, with 15 bases identical to TRBD2. The ends lost 0 bases at V and 5 bases at J; junction bases unmatched: 3. CDR3 length: 17 amino acids. CDR1 ENHRY and CDR2 SYGVKD come from the germline V gene. CDR3 DNA: TGTGCCATCAGTGAGTCACCGGGACTAGCGGGAGGAGATACGCAGTATTTT. Residues: CAISESPGLAGGDTQYF.

Written as DNA, the CDR3 is TGCGCCAGCAGCGTCGGCCCCGTGTCGAACAATGAGCAGTTCTTC. It encodes CASSVGPVSNNEQFF. V usage is TRBV5-1 and J usage is TRBJ2-1; D ambiguous. The CDR3 is made up of 15 amino acids. The germline gives CDR1 SGHRS, CDR2 YFSETQ. V lost 4 bases to trimming and J lost 5 bases, with 16 bases between them.

The chain uses TRBV7-2 and TRBJ2-1, with TRBD1 matching over 9 bases. V was pared by 5 bases and J by 5 bases, with 10 bases of the junction left unmatched. The CDR3 is 16 residues long. From germline, CDR1 is SGHTA and CDR2 FQGNSA. This CDR3 reads CASSQTRGQGHNEQFF. Here the CDR3 DNA reads TGTGCCAGCAGCCAAACCCGGGGACAGGGCCACAATGAGCAGTTCTTC.

Only one count was recorded for this clone. Other DNA sequences in this sample translate to the same CDR3. The chain is built from TRBV9 and TRBJ2-1, with TRBD2 matching over 7 bases. Germline CDR1 and CDR2: SGDLS and YYNGEE. The V gene end was trimmed by 0 bases and the J gene end by 0 bases; junction bases not matched to a gene: 3. The CDR3 spans 16 residues. Here the CDR3 DNA reads TGTGCCAGCAGCGTAGGCGGGAGAGGCTCCTACAATGAGCAGTTCTTC. Translation gives CASSVGGRGSYNEQFF.

Comments on this clone: This sample includes further DNA sequences coding for the same CDR3. The chain recombines TRBV7-3 with TRBJ2-1; D could derive from TRBD1 or TRBD2 (5 bases each). The CDR3 is 13 residues long. Germline V gives CDR1 SGHTA, CDR2 FQGTGA. Trimming stripped 3 bases from V and 5 bases from J, with 8 bases between. The CDR3 here is CASSFQGDNEQFF. In DNA form, the CDR3 reads TGTGCCAGCAGCTTCCAGGGAGACAATGAGCAGTTCTTC.

This chain's CDR3 is CASSPPGALGTEAFF. The CDR3, as DNA: TGTGCCAGTAGTCCGCCAGGGGCGCTGGGGACTGAAGCTTTCTTT. The chain joins TRBV19 to TRBJ1-1; possible D gene TRBD1, 6 bases. V shed 5 bases and J shed 5 bases, with 18 bases lying between them. Germline V lookup: CDR1 LNHDA, CDR2 SQIVND (reference sequence). CDR3 length: 15 amino acids. The full variable domain, in which reference TRBV19 and TRBJ1-1 provide the parts outside the CDR3, is DGGITQSPKYLFRKEGQNVTLSCEQNLNHDAMYWYRQDPGQGLRLIYYSQIVNDFQKGDIAEGYSVSREKKESFPLTVTSAQKNPTAFYLCASSPPGALGTEAFFGQGTRLTVV.

The chain joins TRBV2 to TRBJ1-1, with 9 bases matching TRBD1. The germline V gene encodes CDR1 SNHLY and CDR2 FYNNEI. CDR3 length: 12 amino acids. V lost 6 bases and J lost 6; bases outside the gene matches: 2. The CDR3: CASSGTGSEAFF. The CDR3 coding sequence is TGTGCCAGCAGCGGGACAGGGTCTGAAGCTTTCTTT.

The chain couples TRBV9 to TRBJ2-4, with D perhaps matching TRBD1 or TRBD2 (7 bases each). This CDR3 has 16 residues. The ends were cut back, 4 bases at V and 8 bases at J, with 22 bases in the middle. Germline V lookup: CDR1 SGDLS, CDR2 YYNGEE. The CDR3 loop is CASSPRGGQREDIQYF. As DNA, the CDR3 is TGTGCCAGCAGCCCAAGGGGGGGACAGAGGGAGGACATTCAGTACTTC.